This record concerns one T cell receptor beta chain sequence. At least ten counts were recorded for this clonotype. No clone much larger than this one lies a single base away; base qualities are absent. The label giving this sample's treatment or condition can be read as: live attenuated yellow fever vaccine strain. PBMCs were isolated from peripheral blood using a standard Ficoll-Paque protocol. RNA from sorted memory subsets was extracted with the RNeasy Micro Kit. This sample was sequenced with an Illumina NovaSeq 6000. Synthesis of TCR cDNA relied on 5'RACE template switching, a step that introduced a universal primer site along with unique molecular identifiers. Priming of cDNA synthesis was performed from both the TCR alpha and TCR beta constant segments. Two PCR steps were used to amplify libraries, with sample barcodes and sequencing adapters being added in the second step. Sequencing of libraries was done on Illumina HiSeq 2500 (2x100 bp) or NovaSeq (2x150 bp). Processing in the source paper ran as follows. Demultiplexing of reads and collapsing into UMI consensus sequences were performed with MIGEC, and V(D)J alignment was carried out with MiXCR. Clonotypes responding to the vaccine were identified with edgeR on replicate PBMC samples, with the criteria of FDR below 0.01 and a log2 fold change above 5 up to day 15. Each bulk clonotype was labeled CD4 or CD8 based on which sequenced repertoire, CD4 or CD8, contained the clonotype at higher abundance. To estimate the distribution of each clone across memory phenotypes, clonotype frequencies in memory subsets were weighted by FACS-sorted cell numbers. TCRdb handled the public reads itself, with Q25 trimming in fastp and clone calling in MiXCR, and kept productive beta chains. Identical CDR3 proteins give one entry, which carries the most common genes and DNA. The V and J calls here are based on TCRdb, not the publication. This sample is represented by 25,000 to 30,000 distinct CDR3 sequences; over 3.5% of them were singletons. Clones ranked in the top ten supply about 38% of the sample.

The entry originates in a study of T cells after yellow fever vaccination (dated by TCRdb to the late 2010s). Notes on the research overall: Memory subsets (EM, EMRA, CM and Tscm) were sorted on a BD FACS Aria III using CD3, CD45RA, CCR7 and CD95 staining. Libraries from fractions with low cell numbers were prepared with the SMART-Seq v4 Ultra Low Input RNA kit. Bulk TCR alpha and beta repertoires were sequenced longitudinally to track T-cell clones before and after primary and booster YFV17D yellow fever vaccination. Two healthy male donors made up the cohort, one aged 18 to 29 years and the other aged 30 to 40 years. Bulk PBMC replicates and cell subsets were isolated from blood drawn at multiple timepoints before and after both primary and secondary immunization. Memory subsets were sorted on days 0, 15 and 45 and at 18 months following primary vaccination, and on days 0, 15 and 45 following the 30-year booster.

Paper-wide results and their limitations: After the booster, most clones that had expanded after primary vaccination were detected again (around 97% of CD4 and more than 80% of CD8), suggesting broad maintenance of memory. Compared with the primary T-cell response, the secondary T-cell response was faster but weaker, reaching its peak on day 5 rather than on day 15. The study included only a couple of donors, which limits how far the findings can be generalized. A small share of clonotypes occurred in both CD4 and CD8 compartments, likely arising from convergent recombination. Computational filtering was required because FACS-sorted repertoires could contain abundant contaminating clonotypes from the bulk population. In the sorted memory subsets on day 0, nearly all vaccine-responding clonotypes were below the level of detection.

Sequenced material: PBMCs, either bulk or a sorted T-cell subset (CD4+, CD8+, memory, or dextramer-sorted; not recorded which), taken on the day of the yellow fever booster vaccination. The receptor's source is a man aged 18 to 35 who received the YFV17D yellow fever vaccine.

The CDR3 region: CASSLEGWGKQFF. Here is the DNA: TGTGCCAGCAGCTTAGAAGGGTGGGGTAAGCAGTTCTTC. The rearrangement combines TRBV7-2 with TRBJ2-1; too little of a D gene remains to name it. Taken from cysteine to phenylalanine, the CDR3 has 13 residues. The sequence is cut down to CDR3 DNA, 39 bases in frame from base 1. For CDR1 and CDR2, the germline V gene lists SGHTA and FQGNSA. The germline ends are 12 bases apart after V is trimmed by 1 base and J by 11 bases.